The entry below gives a single T cell receptor (beta chain) sequence along with its context. The repertoire was sequenced with immunoSEQ multiplex PCR; TCRdb's copy has only in-frame clones and lacks some. The sample yields about 230,000 clones, approximately 84% seen once. This specimen comes from a study of blood T cell repertoires in COVID-19. CDR1 and CDR2 (germline): MDHEN, SYDVKM. This CDR3 has 15 residues. V dropped 6 bases and J dropped 4; count of bases not matched to a gene: 8. Participants were aged roughly 18 to 90 years, lived in under 25 US areas, and enrolled virtually. Allocation to cohorts depended on clinical history reported by the participants.

Sequencing was performed on PBMCs or T cells enriched from blood (not recorded which). The clonotype originates from a man between 18 and 29 years old who had recovered from COVID-19. This sequence joins TRBV28 and TRBJ2-1, with 8 positions matching TRBD1. The CDR3 DNA follows: TGTGCCAGCAGCCCCTCAGGGGGCAGTTACAATGAGCAGTTCTTC. Translation gives CASSPSGGSYNEQFF.